The clone carrying this T cell receptor beta chain was detected a few times. Its matching antigen is unknown. The data derive from a study of human T cells and chemical hapten exposure. Study-level findings and limits: No change in TCRs above 1 in 1000 frequency was produced by DPC sensitization.

Germline V CDR1 and CDR2: DFQATT, SNEGSKA (reference sequence). V gave up 3 bases and J gave up 4 bases; unmatched junction bases: 6. This CDR3 is built from 13 residues. Within the library, unique molecular identifiers were attached to each individual cDNA molecule. Per the authors' pipeline: Sequenced samples showed a median of 95,638 TCRs each, with counts running from about 22,000 to 700,000. In TCRdb, the RACE reads were re-called with MiXCR into one record per CDR3 protein. The V and J calls were not made by the authors but by TCRdb's processing. The table lists 75,000 to 100,000 distinct CDR3 sequences, approximately 8.2% of them singletons. Stated time point: healthy volunteer bleed at 2 weeks. Unseparated into fractions, whole blood served as the source from which total RNA was extracted.

This TCR came from a female donor in good health. Some clones in this sample may be carry-over from other donors' samples. Sample: whole blood. The chain combines TRBV20-1 with TRBJ2-7, with TRBD2 matching 7 bases. The CDR3 DNA reads as TGCAGTGCTAGGCTAGCGGTGAGATACGAGCAGTACTTC. Translated: CSARLAVRYEQYF.